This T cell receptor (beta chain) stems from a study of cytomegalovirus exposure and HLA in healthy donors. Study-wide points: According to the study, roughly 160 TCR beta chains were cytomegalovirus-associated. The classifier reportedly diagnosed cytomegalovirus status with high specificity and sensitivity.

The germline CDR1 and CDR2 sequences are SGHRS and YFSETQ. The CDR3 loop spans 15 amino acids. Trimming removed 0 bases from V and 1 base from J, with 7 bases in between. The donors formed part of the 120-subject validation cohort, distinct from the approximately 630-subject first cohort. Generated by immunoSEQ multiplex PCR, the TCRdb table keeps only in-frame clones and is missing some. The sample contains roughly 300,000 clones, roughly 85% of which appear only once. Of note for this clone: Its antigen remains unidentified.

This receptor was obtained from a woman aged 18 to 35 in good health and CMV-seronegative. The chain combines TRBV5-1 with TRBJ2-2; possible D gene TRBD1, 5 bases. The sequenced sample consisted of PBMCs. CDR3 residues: CASSLATGNTGELFF. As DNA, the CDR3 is TGCGCCAGCAGCTTGGCTACAGGGAACACCGGGGAGCTGTTTTTT. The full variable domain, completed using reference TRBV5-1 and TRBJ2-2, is KAGVTQTPRYLIKTRGQQVTLSCSPISGHRSVSWYQQTPGQGLQFLFEYFSETQRNKGNFPGRFSGRQFSNSRSEMNVSTLELGDSALYLCASSLATGNTGELFFGEGSRLTVL.